The entry below gives a single T cell receptor beta chain sequence along with its context. Sequencing used immunoSEQ multiplex PCR; TCRdb keeps in-frame clones, though not all of them. The repertoire consists of approximately 1.5 million clones, with 95% to 99% occurring once and the leading ten covering roughly 0.4%. This record comes from a study of shared clonotypes between healthy human individuals. This clonotype was sampled from a man aged 25 to 40 in good health. Sequenced sample: naive CD4+ T cells sorted from blood. As for subset: CD45RA+ positively selected.

The CDR3 loop is CASSLHLASYNEQFF. For the CDR3, the DNA is TGTGCCAGCAGCTTACACCTGGCCTCCTACAATGAGCAGTTCTTC. This rearrangement joins TRBV11-2 to TRBJ2-1; D uncertain. Germline V lookup: CDR1 SGHAT, CDR2 FQNNGV. The CDR3 covers 15 residues. The V gene lost 2 bases and the J gene lost 0 bases, with 8 bases spanning the gap.